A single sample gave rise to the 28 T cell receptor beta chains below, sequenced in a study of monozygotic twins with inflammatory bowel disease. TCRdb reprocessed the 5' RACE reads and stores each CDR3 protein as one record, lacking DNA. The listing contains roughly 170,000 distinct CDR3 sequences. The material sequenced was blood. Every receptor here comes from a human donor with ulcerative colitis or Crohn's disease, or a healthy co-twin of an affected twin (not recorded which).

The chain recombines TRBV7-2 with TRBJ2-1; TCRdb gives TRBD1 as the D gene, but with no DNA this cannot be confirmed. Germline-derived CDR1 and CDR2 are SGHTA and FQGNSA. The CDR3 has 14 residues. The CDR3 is CASSLGDRGNEQFF.

The CDR3 loop reads CASTPGSFPTEAFF. The V call is TRBV12-3 or TRBV12-4, the J call TRBJ1-1; no DNA is available, so the TRBD1 call from TCRdb remains unchecked. This CDR3 spans 14 amino acids.

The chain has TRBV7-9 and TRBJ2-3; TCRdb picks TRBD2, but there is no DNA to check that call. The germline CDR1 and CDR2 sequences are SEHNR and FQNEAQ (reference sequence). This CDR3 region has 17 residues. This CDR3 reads CASSPPWEGRDTDTQYF.

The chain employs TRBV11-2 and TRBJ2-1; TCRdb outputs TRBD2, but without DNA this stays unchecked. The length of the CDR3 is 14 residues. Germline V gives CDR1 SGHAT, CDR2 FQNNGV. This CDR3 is CASSWETRISEQFF.

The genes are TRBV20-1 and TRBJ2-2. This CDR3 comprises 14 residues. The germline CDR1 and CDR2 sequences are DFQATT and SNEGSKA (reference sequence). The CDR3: CSALTTSNTGELFF.

This CDR3 is CATSRQAGAPTDTQYF. The chain combines TRBV15 with TRBJ2-3; TCRdb's D call, TRBD1, is unchecked because there is no DNA. Germline lookup yields CDR1 LNHNV and CDR2 YYDKDF (reference sequence). The CDR3 has 16 amino acids.

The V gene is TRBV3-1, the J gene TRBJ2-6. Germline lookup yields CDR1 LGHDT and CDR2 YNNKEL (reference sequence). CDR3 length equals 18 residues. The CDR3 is CASSQPVGRTSGANVLTF.

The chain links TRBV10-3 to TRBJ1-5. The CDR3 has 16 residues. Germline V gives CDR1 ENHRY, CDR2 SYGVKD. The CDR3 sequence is CAISEFKDPSNQPQHF.

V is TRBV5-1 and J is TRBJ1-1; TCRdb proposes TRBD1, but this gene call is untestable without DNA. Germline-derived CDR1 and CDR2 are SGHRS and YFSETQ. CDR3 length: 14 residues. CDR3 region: CASSLDRGGTEAFF.

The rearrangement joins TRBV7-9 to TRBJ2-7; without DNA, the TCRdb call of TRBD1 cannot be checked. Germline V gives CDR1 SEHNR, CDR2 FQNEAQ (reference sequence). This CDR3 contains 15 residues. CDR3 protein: CASTEGGGSSYEQYF. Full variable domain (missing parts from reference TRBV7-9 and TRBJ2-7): DTGVSQNPRHKITKRGQNVTFRCDPISEHNRLYWYRQTLGQGPEFLTYFQNEAQLEKSRLLSDRFSAERPKGSFSTLEIQRTEQGDSAMYLCASTEGGGSSYEQYFGPGTRLTVT.

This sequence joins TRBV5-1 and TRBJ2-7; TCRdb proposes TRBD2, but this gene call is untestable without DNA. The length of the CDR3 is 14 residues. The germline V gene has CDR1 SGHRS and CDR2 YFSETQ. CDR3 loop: CASRTAPEGYEQYF.

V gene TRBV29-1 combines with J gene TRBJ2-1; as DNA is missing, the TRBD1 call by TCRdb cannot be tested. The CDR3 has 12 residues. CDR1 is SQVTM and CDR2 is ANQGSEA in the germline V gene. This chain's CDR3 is CSVEGPANEQFF.

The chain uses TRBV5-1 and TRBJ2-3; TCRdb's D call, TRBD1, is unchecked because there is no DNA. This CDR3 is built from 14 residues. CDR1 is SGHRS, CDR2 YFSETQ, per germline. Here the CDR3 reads CASSRDRVTDTQYF.

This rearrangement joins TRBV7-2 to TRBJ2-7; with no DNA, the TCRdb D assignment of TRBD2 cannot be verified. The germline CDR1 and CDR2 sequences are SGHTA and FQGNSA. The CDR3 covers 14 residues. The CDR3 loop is CASSSTSGRFEQYF.

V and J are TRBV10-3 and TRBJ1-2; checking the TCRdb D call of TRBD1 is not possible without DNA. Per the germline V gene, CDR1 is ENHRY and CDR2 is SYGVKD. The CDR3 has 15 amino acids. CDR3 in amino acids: CAIRTIQGASYGYTF.

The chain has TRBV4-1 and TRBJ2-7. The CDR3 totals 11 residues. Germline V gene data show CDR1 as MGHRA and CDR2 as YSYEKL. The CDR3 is CASSQGDEQYF.

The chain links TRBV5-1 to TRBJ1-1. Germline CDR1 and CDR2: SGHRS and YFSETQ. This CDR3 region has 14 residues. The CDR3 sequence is CASSLALQNTEAFF.

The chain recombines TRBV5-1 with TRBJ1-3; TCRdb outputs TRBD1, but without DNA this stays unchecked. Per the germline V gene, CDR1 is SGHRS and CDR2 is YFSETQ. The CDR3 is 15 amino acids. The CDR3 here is CASSLRTASGNTIYF.

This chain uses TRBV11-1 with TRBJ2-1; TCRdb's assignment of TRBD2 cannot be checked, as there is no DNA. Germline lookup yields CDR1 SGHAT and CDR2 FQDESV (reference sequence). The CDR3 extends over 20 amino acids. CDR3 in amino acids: CASSLASSASEGFWGNEQFF. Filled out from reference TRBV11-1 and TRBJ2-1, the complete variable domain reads EAEVAQSPRYKITEKSQAVAFWCDPISGHATLYWYRQILGQGPELLVQFQDESVVDDSQLPKDRFSAERLKGVDSTLKIQPAELGDSAMYLCASSLASSASEGFWGNEQFFGPGTRLTVL.

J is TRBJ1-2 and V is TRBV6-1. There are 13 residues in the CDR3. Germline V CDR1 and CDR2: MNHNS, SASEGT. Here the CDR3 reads CASSEAGVYGYTF.

The CDR3 sequence: CASRNRGGWASGDNEQFF. The rearrangement joins TRBV12-3 or TRBV12-4 to TRBJ2-1; no DNA is available, so the TRBD2 call from TCRdb remains unchecked. The CDR3 has 18 amino acids.

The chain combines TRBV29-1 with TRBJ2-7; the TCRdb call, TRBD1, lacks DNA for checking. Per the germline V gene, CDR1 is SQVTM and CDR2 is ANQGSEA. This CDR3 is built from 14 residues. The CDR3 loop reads CSVEERTGNYEQYF.

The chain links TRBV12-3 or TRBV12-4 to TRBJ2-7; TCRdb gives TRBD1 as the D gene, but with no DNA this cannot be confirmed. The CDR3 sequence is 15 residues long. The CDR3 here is CASSFRQATVYEQYF.

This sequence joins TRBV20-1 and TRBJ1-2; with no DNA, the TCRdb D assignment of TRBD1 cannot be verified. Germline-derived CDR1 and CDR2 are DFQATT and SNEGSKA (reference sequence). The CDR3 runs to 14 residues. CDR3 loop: CSATRTGGGYGYTF.

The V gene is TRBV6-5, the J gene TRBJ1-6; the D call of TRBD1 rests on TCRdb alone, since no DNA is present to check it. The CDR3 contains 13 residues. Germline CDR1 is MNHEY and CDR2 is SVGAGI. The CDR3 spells CASRPTGHSPLHF.

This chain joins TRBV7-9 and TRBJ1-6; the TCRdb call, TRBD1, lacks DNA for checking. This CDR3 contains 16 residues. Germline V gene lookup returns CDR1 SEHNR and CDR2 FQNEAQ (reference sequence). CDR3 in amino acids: CASSQHTTTQGSPLHF. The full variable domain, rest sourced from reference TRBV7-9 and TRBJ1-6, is DTGVSQNPRHKITKRGQNVTFRCDPISEHNRLYWYRQTLGQGPEFLTYFQNEAQLEKSRLLSDRFSAERPKGSFSTLEIQRTEQGDSAMYLCASSQHTTTQGSPLHFGNGTRLTVT.

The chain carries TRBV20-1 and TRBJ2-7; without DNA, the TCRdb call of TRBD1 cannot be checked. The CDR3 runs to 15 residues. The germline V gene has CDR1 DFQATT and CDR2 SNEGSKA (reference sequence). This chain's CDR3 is CSARPNRGGNYEQYF.

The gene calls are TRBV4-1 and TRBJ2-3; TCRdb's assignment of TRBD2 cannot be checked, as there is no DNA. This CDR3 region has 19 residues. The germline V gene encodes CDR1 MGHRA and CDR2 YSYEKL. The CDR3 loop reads CASSQVSSGRGGGTDTQYF.